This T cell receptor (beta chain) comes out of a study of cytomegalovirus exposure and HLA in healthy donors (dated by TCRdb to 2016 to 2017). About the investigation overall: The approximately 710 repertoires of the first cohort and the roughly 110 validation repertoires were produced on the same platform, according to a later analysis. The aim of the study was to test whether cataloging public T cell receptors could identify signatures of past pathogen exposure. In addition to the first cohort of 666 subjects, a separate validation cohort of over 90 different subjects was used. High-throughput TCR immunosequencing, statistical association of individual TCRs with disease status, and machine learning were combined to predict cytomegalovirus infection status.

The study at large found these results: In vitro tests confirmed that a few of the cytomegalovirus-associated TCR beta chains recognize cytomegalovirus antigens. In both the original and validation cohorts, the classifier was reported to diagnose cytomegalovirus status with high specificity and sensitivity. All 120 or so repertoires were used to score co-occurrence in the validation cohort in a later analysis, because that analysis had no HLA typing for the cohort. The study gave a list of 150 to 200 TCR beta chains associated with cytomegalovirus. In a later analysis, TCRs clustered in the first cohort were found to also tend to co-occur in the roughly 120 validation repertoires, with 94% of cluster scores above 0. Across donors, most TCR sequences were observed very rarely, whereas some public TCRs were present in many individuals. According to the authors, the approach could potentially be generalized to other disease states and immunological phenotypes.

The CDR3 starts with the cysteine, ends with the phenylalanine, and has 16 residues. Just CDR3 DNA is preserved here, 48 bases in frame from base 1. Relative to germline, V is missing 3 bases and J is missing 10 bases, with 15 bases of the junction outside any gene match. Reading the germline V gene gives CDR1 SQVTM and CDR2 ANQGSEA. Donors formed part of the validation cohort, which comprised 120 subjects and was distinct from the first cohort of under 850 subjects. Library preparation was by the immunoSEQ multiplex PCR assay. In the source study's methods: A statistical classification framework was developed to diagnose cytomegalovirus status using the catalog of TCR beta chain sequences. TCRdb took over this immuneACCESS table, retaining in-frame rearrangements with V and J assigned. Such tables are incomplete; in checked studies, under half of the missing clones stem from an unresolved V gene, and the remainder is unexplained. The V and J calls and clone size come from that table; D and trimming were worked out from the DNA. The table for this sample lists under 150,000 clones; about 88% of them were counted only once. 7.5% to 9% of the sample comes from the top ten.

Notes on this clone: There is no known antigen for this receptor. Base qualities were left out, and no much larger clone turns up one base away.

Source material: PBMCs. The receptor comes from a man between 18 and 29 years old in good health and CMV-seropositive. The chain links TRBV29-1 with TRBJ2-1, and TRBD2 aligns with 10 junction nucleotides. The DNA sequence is TGCAGCGTTGAGATGGTAGCGGGACTAGCGTCACCCGAGCAGTTCTTC. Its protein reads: CSVEMVAGLASPEQFF.